The 9 T cell receptor beta chains below were found in one sample sequenced in a study of monozygotic twins with inflammatory bowel disease. From the 5' RACE reads, TCRdb lists one entry per CDR3 protein and no DNA. Here the sample table reports 420,000 or so distinct CDR3 sequences. The sample was blood. Every receptor here comes from a human donor with ulcerative colitis or Crohn's disease, or a healthy co-twin of an affected twin (not recorded which).

The chain recombines TRBV5-1 with TRBJ1-6; there is no DNA to check the TCRdb D call of TRBD1. CDR1 and CDR2 from the germline V gene are SGHRS and YFSETQ. CDR3 length: 16 residues. CDR3 residues: CASSPGQGARNSPLHF.

This chain connects TRBV21-1 to TRBJ1-6; the D call of TRBD1 rests on TCRdb alone, since no DNA is present to check it. TRBV21-1 corresponds to a pseudogene. This CDR3 has 19 amino acids. CDR3 residues: CASMEAGGEVSRNNSPLHF.

The chain is built from TRBV20-1 and TRBJ2-1; with no DNA, the TCRdb D assignment of TRBD2 cannot be verified. The CDR3 is made up of 14 amino acids. The V gene's germline CDR1 is DFQATT and CDR2 SNEGSKA (reference sequence). The CDR3 is CSASGRASYNEQFF.

The chain joins TRBV15 to TRBJ2-5. The V gene's germline CDR1 is LNHNV and CDR2 YYDKDF (reference sequence). The CDR3 sequence is 13 residues long. CDR3 protein: CATSRAHRETQYF.

The chain couples TRBV3-1 to TRBJ1-1. Germline assignment: CDR1 LGHDT and CDR2 YNNKEL (reference sequence). This CDR3 is built from 14 residues. The CDR3 here is CASSQGPRSLEAFF.

The chain combines TRBV19 with TRBJ1-4. Germline V gene lookup returns CDR1 LNHDA and CDR2 SQIVND (reference sequence). The CDR3 runs to 14 residues. CDR3 amino acids: CASSIGTAEGKLFF.

The rearrangement links TRBV28 to TRBJ1-5; TCRdb's D gene call, TRBD1, goes unchecked for lack of DNA. Germline values: CDR1 MDHEN, CDR2 SYDVKM. The CDR3 is made up of 15 amino acids. The CDR3: CASSLWGAINQPQHF.

The gene calls are TRBV24-1 and TRBJ2-1; TCRdb indicates TRBD1, and absent DNA this call remains unverified. Germline CDR1 is KGHDR and CDR2 is SFDVKD. This CDR3 is built from 15 residues. The CDR3 reads CATSDLAGQEGEQFF.

V is TRBV30 and J is TRBJ1-6; the D call of TRBD1 rests on TCRdb alone, since no DNA is present to check it. CDR3 length equals 14 residues. Germline V CDR1 and CDR2: GTSNPN, SVGIG (reference sequence). CDR3 loop: CAWSEGNHNSPLHF.